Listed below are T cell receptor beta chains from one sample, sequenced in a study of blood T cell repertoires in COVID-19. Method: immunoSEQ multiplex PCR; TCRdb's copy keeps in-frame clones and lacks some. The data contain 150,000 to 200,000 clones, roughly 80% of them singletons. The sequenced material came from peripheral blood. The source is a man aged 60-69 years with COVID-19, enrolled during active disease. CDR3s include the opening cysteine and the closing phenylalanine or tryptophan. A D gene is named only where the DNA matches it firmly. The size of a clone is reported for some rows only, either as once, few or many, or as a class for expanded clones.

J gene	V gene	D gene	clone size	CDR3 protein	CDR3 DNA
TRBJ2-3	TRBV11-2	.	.	CASSLQSRSTDTQYF	TGTGCCAGCAGCCTACAGTCCCGTAGCACAGATACGCAGTATTTT
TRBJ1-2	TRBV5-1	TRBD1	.	CASSSGTGDYGYTF	TGCGCCAGCAGCTCGGGGACAGGGGACTATGGCTACACCTTC
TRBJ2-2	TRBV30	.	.	CAWSVRESSGELFF	TGTGCCTGGAGTGTAAGGGAGAGTTCCGGGGAGCTGTTTTTT
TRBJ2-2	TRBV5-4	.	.	CASSSRQVTGELFF	TGTGCCAGCAGCTCCAGACAGGTAACCGGGGAGCTGTTTTTT
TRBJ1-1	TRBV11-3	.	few	CASSSGGLTF	TGTGCCAGCAGCTCTGGGGGACTCACCTTT
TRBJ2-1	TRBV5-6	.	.	CASSLEEGEQFF	TGTGCCAGCAGCTTGGAAGAGGGTGAGCAGTTCTTC
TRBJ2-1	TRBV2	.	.	CASSVGGGRYNEQFF	TGTGCCAGCAGTGTAGGGGGAGGGCGGTACAATGAGCAGTTCTTC
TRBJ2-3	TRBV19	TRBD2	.	CASSPSGPFDTQYF	TGTGCCAGTAGTCCTAGCGGTCCCTTTGATACGCAGTATTTT
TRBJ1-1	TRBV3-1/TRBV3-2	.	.	CASSQAGRTEAFF	TGTGCCAGCAGCCAAGCCGGTCGCACTGAAGCTTTCTTT
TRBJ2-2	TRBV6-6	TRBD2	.	CASRSSGMNTGELFF	TGTGCCAGCAGGAGTAGCGGGATGAACACCGGGGAGCTGTTTTTT
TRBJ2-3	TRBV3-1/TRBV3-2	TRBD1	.	CASSQPGTGPSGTDTQYF	TGTGCCAGCAGCCAACCCGGGACAGGGCCGTCCGGGACAGATACGCAGTATTTT
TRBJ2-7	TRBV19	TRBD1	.	CASSSGTGSSHEQYF	TGTGCCAGTAGTTCCGGGACAGGGAGTAGCCACGAGCAGTACTTC
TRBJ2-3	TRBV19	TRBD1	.	CASSGQDRGLVDTQYF	TGTGCCAGTAGTGGGCAGGACAGGGGGCTTGTAGATACGCAGTATTTT
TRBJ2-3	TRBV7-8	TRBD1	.	CASSLAGGQGATDTQYF	TGTGCCAGCAGCTTAGCGGGGGGACAGGGGGCCACAGATACGCAGTATTTT
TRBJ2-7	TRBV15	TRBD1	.	CATTESGGQGREQYF	TGTGCCACCACCGAATCCGGGGGACAGGGGAGGGAGCAGTACTTC
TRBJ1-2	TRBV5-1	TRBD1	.	CASTEQGGYGYTF	TGCGCCAGCACCGAACAGGGGGGCTATGGCTACACCTTC
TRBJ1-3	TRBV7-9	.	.	CASSPAGVGNTIYF	TGTGCCAGCAGCCCCGCAGGGGTGGGAAACACCATATATTTT
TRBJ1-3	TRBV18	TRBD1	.	CASSPDRAGNTIYF	TGTGCCAGCTCGCCAGACAGGGCTGGAAACACCATATATTTT
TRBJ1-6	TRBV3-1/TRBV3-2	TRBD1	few	CASSQVLQGNSPLHF	TGTGCCAGCAGCCAAGTACTACAGGGGAATTCACCCCTCCACTTT
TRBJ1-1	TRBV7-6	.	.	CASSQGQLMNTEAFF	TGTGCCAGCAGCCAAGGACAGTTGATGAACACTGAAGCTTTCTTT
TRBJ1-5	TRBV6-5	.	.	CASTTQTDQPQHF	TGTGCCAGCACTACCCAAACGGATCAGCCCCAGCATTTT
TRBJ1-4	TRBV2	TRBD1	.	CASRERQGWEKLFF	TGTGCCAGCAGGGAACGACAGGGGTGGGAAAAACTGTTTTTT
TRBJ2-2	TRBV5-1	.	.	CASSPLTASSTGELFF	TGCGCCAGCAGCCCCCTGACAGCCTCATCCACCGGGGAGCTGTTTTTT
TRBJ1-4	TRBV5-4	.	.	CASSWDIANEKLFF	TGTGCCAGCAGCTGGGACATAGCAAATGAAAAACTGTTTTTT
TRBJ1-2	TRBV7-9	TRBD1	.	CASSPGRQGAGGYTF	TGTGCCAGCAGCCCCGGAAGACAGGGGGCAGGTGGCTACACCTTC
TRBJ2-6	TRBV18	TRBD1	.	CASSPWTGGSGANVLTF	TGTGCCAGCTCACCTTGGACAGGGGGCTCTGGGGCCAACGTCCTGACTTTC
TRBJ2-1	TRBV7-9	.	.	CASSRVSGNEQFF	TGTGCCAGCAGCAGGGTCAGTGGCAATGAGCAGTTCTTC
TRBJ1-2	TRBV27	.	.	CASSFKENYGYTF	TGTGCCAGCAGTTTTAAAGAGAACTATGGCTACACCTTC
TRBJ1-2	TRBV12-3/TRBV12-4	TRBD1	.	CASSSGTDYGYTF	TGTGCCAGCAGTTCCGGGACAGACTATGGCTACACCTTC
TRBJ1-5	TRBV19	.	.	CASSFHYQPQHF	TGTGCCAGTAGTTTCCACTATCAGCCCCAGCATTTT
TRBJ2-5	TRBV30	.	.	CASSLRGETQYF	TGTGCCTCCTCACTCCGTGGAGAGACCCAGTACTTC
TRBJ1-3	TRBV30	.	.	CAWKILTGNTIYF	TGTGCCTGGAAGATCCTAACTGGAAACACCATATATTTT
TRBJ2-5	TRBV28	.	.	CASSHRTVKETQYF	TGTGCCAGCAGCCACCGGACAGTAAAAGAGACCCAGTACTTC
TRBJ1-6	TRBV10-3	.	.	CAISEWGDSPLHF	TGTGCCATCAGTGAATGGGGCGATTCACCCCTCCACTTT
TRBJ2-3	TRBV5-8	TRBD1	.	CASRQTGGADTQYF	TGTGCCAGCAGACAGACAGGGGGCGCAGATACGCAGTATTTT
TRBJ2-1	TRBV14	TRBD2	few	CASRSTSGSYNEQFF	TGTGCCAGCCGATCGACTAGCGGCTCCTACAATGAGCAGTTCTTC
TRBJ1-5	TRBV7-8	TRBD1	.	CASSKDREQPQHF	TGTGCCAGCAGCAAAGACAGGGAACAGCCCCAGCATTTT
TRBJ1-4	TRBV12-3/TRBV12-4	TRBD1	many	CASRQGAKEKLFF	TGTGCCAGCCGACAGGGGGCGAAAGAAAAACTGTTTTTT
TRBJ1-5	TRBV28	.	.	CASSYPSLSNQPQHF	TGTGCCAGCAGTTACCCCAGTTTAAGCAATCAGCCCCAGCATTTT
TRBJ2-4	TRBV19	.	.	CASSPGEAAKNIQYF	TGTGCCAGTAGTCCCGGTGAGGCAGCCAAAAACATTCAGTACTTC